The rows below give T cell receptor beta chains drawn from one sample of a study of read filtering for tumor transcriptome and immune sequencing. From the reads, TCRdb called clonotypes with MiXCR, one entry per CDR3 protein. The sample carries about 57,000 distinct CDR3 sequences, 20% to 25% recorded once. The specimen sequenced was a population of CD138-negative cells sorted from bone marrow. These receptors came from a donor aged 40 or over with multiple myeloma. The CDR3 runs from the conserved cysteine through the conserved F or W. The order of the fields is V gene, D gene, J gene, clone size, CDR3 protein, CDR3 DNA. D genes are given only for firm matches. Not all rows give a size; the values are once, few, many and, for expanded clones, a class.

V: TRBV28
D: TRBD2
J: TRBJ2-3
size: few
CDR3: CASSLFLQREGRGTQYF
DNA: TGTGCCAGCAGTTTATTTCTCCAGCGGGAGGGCCGAGGTACGCAGTATTTT

V: TRBV7-2
D: .
J: TRBJ1-2
size: few
CDR3: CASSLGLRTEYGYTF
DNA: TGTGCCAGCAGCTTAGGATTAAGGACAGAGTATGGCTACACCTTC

V: TRBV12-3/TRBV12-4
D: .
J: TRBJ1-1
size: .
CDR3: CASSGVAEAFF
DNA: TGTGCCAGCAGCGGGGTGGCCGAAGCTTTCTTT

V: TRBV11-3
D: .
J: TRBJ2-1
size: many
CDR3: CASSSLAGWNEQFF
DNA: TGTGCCAGCAGCTCATTGGCGGGTTGGAATGAGCAGTTCTTC

V: TRBV6-5
D: TRBD1
J: TRBJ1-2
size: many
CDR3: CASSYEGADGYTF
DNA: TGTGCCAGCAGTTATGAGGGGGCAGATGGCTACACCTTC

V: TRBV2
D: .
J: TRBJ2-7
size: .
CDR3: CASSEAKYYRDPGDEQYF
DNA: TGTGCCAGCAGTGAAGCTAAATACTACCGGGACCCTGGGGACGAGCAGTACTTC

V: TRBV27
D: .
J: TRBJ1-1
size: many
CDR3: CASSAWGVGNTEAFF
DNA: TGTGCCAGCAGTGCCTGGGGGGTGGGGAACACTGAAGCTTTCTTT

V: TRBV9
D: TRBD1
J: TRBJ2-4
size: .
CDR3: CASSVGGQGSGIQYF
DNA: TGTGCCAGCAGCGTAGGGGGACAGGGATCGGGCATTCAGTACTTC

V: TRBV20-1
D: .
J: TRBJ2-1
size: .
CDR3: CSARDTPSGQFF
DNA: TGCAGTGCTAGAGATACCCCTTCGGGGCAGTTCTTC

V: TRBV18
D: TRBD1
J: TRBJ2-5
size: few
CDR3: CASSPRDSQETQYF
DNA: TGTGCCAGCTCACCAAGGGACAGCCAAGAGACCCAGTACTTC

V: TRBV19
D: TRBD1
J: TRBJ1-5
size: .
CDR3: CASSTGGGNQPQHF
DNA: TGTGCCAGTAGTACAGGGGGCGGCAATCAGCCCCAGCATTTT

V: TRBV28
D: TRBD1
J: TRBJ1-4
size: many
CDR3: CASSSPGTGTRLFF
DNA: TGTGCCAGCAGTTCTCCCGGGACAGGGACGCGACTGTTTTTT

V: TRBV7-2
D: .
J: TRBJ1-2
size: .
CDR3: CASNFDGNYGYTF
DNA: TGTGCCAGCAACTTTGACGGAAACTATGGCTACACCTTC

V: TRBV6-7
D: .
J: TRBJ2-3
size: many
CDR3: CASSYICGLPTYTDTQYF
DNA: TGTGCCAGCAGTTATATTTGTGGGCTCCCGACTTACACAGATACGCAGTATTTT

V: TRBV20-1
D: TRBD2
J: TRBJ2-5
size: many
CDR3: CSARVAGRGGETQYF
DNA: TGCAGTGCTAGAGTAGCAGGGAGGGGTGGAGAGACCCAGTACTTC

V: TRBV29-1
D: .
J: TRBJ1-3
size: once
CDR3: CSSQGGNSGNTIYF
DNA: TGCAGCTCGCAAGGAGGTAACTCTGGAAACACCATATATTTT

V: TRBV7-2
D: .
J: TRBJ2-3
size: many
CDR3: CASRGGETYTDTQYF
DNA: TGTGCCAGCAGAGGGGGGGAGACCTACACAGATACGCAGTATTTT

V: TRBV14
D: TRBD1
J: TRBJ2-3
size: many
CDR3: CASSQGRTGLPDTQYF
DNA: TGTGCCAGCAGCCAAGGACGGACAGGGTTACCAGATACGCAGTATTTT

V: TRBV20-1
D: .
J: TRBJ1-4
size: many
CDR3: CSASGGVGEKLFF
DNA: TGCAGTGCCAGCGGGGGGGTCGGTGAAAAACTGTTTTTT

V: TRBV28
D: .
J: TRBJ1-4
size: many
CDR3: CASSTGDPNEKLFF
DNA: TGTGCCAGCAGCACCGGGGATCCTAATGAAAAACTGTTTTTT

V: TRBV5-5
D: .
J: TRBJ2-5
size: many
CDR3: CASSFMYQETQYF
DNA: TGTGCCAGCAGCTTTATGTACCAAGAGACCCAGTACTTC

V: TRBV20-1
D: TRBD1
J: TRBJ2-6
size: many
CDR3: CSARVTGASGANVLTF
DNA: TGCAGTGCTAGAGTAACAGGGGCGTCTGGGGCCAACGTCCTGACTTTC

V: TRBV7-9
D: .
J: TRBJ1-3
size: few
CDR3: CASSLRYSDTIYF
DNA: TGTGCCAGCAGCTTAAGATACTCTGACACCATATATTTT

V: TRBV5-4
D: TRBD2
J: TRBJ2-3
size: .
CDR3: CASSSRGLAPSSDTQYF
DNA: TGTGCCAGCAGCTCGAGAGGACTAGCTCCTAGCTCAGATACGCAGTATTTT

V: TRBV28
D: .
J: TRBJ1-4
size: many
CDR3: CASWATNEKLFF
DNA: TGTGCCAGTTGGGCCACTAATGAAAAACTGTTTTTT

V: TRBV3-1
D: .
J: TRBJ2-7
size: many
CDR3: CASSPTGAGVAYEQYF
DNA: TGTGCCAGCAGCCCTACGGGGGCGGGAGTCGCCTACGAGCAGTACTTC

V: TRBV9
D: TRBD2
J: TRBJ2-5
size: .
CDR3: CASSPQGIQGLATIQETQYF
DNA: TGTGCCAGCAGCCCGCAGGGCATCCAGGGACTAGCGACAATCCAAGAGACCCAGTACTTC

V: TRBV20-1
D: .
J: TRBJ1-2
size: many
CDR3: CSAFGQLEAYGYTF
DNA: TGCAGTGCCTTCGGACAGCTTGAGGCCTATGGCTACACCTTC

V: TRBV29-1
D: TRBD2
J: TRBJ2-2
size: many
CDR3: CSVGTSGTVGELFF
DNA: TGCAGCGTTGGGACTAGCGGGACGGTCGGGGAGCTGTTTTTT

V: TRBV9
D: .
J: TRBJ2-1
size: many
CDR3: CASSPEMGSNNEQFF
DNA: TGTGCCAGCAGCCCAGAAATGGGGTCAAACAATGAGCAGTTCTTC

V: TRBV7-8
D: TRBD1
J: TRBJ2-7
size: medium-sized
CDR3: CASSLGQGPSYEQYF
DNA: TGTGCCAGCAGCCTGGGACAGGGGCCCTCCTACGAGCAGTACTTC

V: TRBV7-9
D: .
J: TRBJ2-1
size: many
CDR3: CASSLANEQFF
DNA: TGTGCCAGCAGTCTAGCCAATGAGCAGTTCTTC

V: TRBV29-1
D: TRBD1
J: TRBJ2-3
size: many
CDR3: CSAVGQGFTDTQYF
DNA: TGCAGCGCCGTCGGACAGGGATTCACAGATACGCAGTATTTT

V: TRBV7-8
D: TRBD2
J: TRBJ2-1
size: many
CDR3: CASSLNLRGSGDEQFF
DNA: TGTGCCAGCAGCTTAAATCTCCGCGGGAGCGGCGATGAGCAGTTCTTC

V: TRBV15
D: .
J: TRBJ2-1
size: many
CDR3: CATSRDPRGRGGEQFF
DNA: TGTGCCACCAGCAGAGATCCGCGGGGCAGGGGGGGTGAGCAGTTCTTC

V: TRBV6-5
D: TRBD2
J: TRBJ2-5
size: few
CDR3: CASRTSGLRRETQYF
DNA: TGTGCCAGCAGGACTAGCGGACTCCGACGGGAGACCCAGTACTTC

V: TRBV21-1
D: .
J: TRBJ1-1
size: many
CDR3: CASSNGTGTVKFANTEAFF
DNA: TGTGCCAGCAGCAATGGAACCGGGACAGTGAAGTTTGCGAACACTGAAGCTTTCTTT

V: TRBV10-3
D: .
J: TRBJ2-2
size: many
CDR3: CAITAVLTGELFF
DNA: TGTGCCATCACGGCGGTACTTACCGGGGAGCTGTTTTTT

V: TRBV5-1
D: .
J: TRBJ1-5
size: many
CDR3: CASSRSSRDPEGQPQHF
DNA: TGCGCCAGCAGCAGATCCAGCCGGGACCCCGAGGGGCAGCCCCAGCATTTT

V: TRBV20-1
D: .
J: TRBJ1-1
size: .
CDR3: CSARDSGQGLGTEAFF
DNA: TGCAGTGCTAGAGATTCGGGGCAGGGATTGGGCACTGAAGCTTTCTTT

V: TRBV28
D: TRBD1
J: TRBJ1-5
size: many
CDR3: CASRLLTGGNQPQHF
DNA: TGTGCCAGCAGGCTCCTGACAGGGGGCAATCAGCCCCAGCATTTT

V: TRBV5-1
D: .
J: TRBJ2-2
size: .
CDR3: CASSLGGPDTGELFF
DNA: TGCGCCAGCAGCTTGGGGGGGCCGGACACCGGGGAGCTGTTTTTT

V: TRBV6-5
D: TRBD1
J: TRBJ2-1
size: medium-sized
CDR3: CASSGTGYNEQFF
DNA: TGTGCCAGCAGCGGGACAGGTTACAATGAGCAGTTCTTC

V: TRBV7-8
D: .
J: TRBJ2-5
size: many
CDR3: CASSSNREETQYF
DNA: TGTGCCAGCAGCTCAAACAGGGAAGAGACCCAGTACTTC

V: TRBV7-9
D: .
J: TRBJ1-5
size: .
CDR3: CASSQANSNQPQHF
DNA: TGTGCCAGCAGCCAAGCGAACTCCAATCAGCCCCAGCATTTT

V: TRBV20-1
D: .
J: TRBJ2-1
size: many
CDR3: CSARPPRTTNEQFF
DNA: TGCAGTGCTAGACCCCCCCGGACTACGAATGAGCAGTTCTTC

V: TRBV6-1
D: .
J: TRBJ2-7
size: .
CDR3: CASSEALPLPEQYF
DNA: TGTGCCAGCAGTGAAGCCCTTCCCCTTCCCGAGCAGTACTTC

V: TRBV12-3/TRBV12-4
D: .
J: TRBJ2-1
size: .
CDR3: CASSLSRGGNEQFF
DNA: TGTGCCAGCAGTTTATCCAGGGGGGGTAATGAGCAGTTCTTC

V: TRBV6-6
D: .
J: TRBJ1-1
size: .
CDR3: CASSYGATTGAFF
DNA: TGTGCCAGCAGTTATGGGGCCACGACTGGGGCTTTCTTT

V: TRBV6-6
D: .
J: TRBJ1-1
size: many
CDR3: CASSTSDAVAEAFF
DNA: .

V: TRBV6-5
D: .
J: TRBJ2-1
size: .
CDR3: CASSGCSVNEQFF
DNA: TGTGCCAGCAGTGGTTGTAGTGTCAATGAGCAGTTCTTT

V: TRBV6-2/TRBV6-3
D: TRBD2
J: TRBJ2-2
size: .
CDR3: CASSFRSGRNTGELLF
DNA: TGTGCCAGCAGTTTCAGGAGCGGGAGGAATACCGGGGAGCTGTTGTTT

V: TRBV5-1
D: .
J: TRBJ2-3
size: .
CDR3: CASSPRDTTDTQYF
DNA: TGCGCCAGCAGCCCCCGGGACACAACAGATACGCAGTATTTT

V: TRBV19
D: TRBD2
J: TRBJ2-1
size: many
CDR3: CASRSLLAGEYNEQFF
DNA: TGTGCCAGTAGGAGTTTACTAGCGGGAGAGTACAATGAGCAGTTCTTC

V: TRBV3-1
D: .
J: TRBJ2-2
size: many
CDR3: CASSSPWGTSNTGELFF
DNA: TGTGCCAGCAGCAGCCCCTGGGGGACCTCTAACACCGGGGAGCTGTTTTTT